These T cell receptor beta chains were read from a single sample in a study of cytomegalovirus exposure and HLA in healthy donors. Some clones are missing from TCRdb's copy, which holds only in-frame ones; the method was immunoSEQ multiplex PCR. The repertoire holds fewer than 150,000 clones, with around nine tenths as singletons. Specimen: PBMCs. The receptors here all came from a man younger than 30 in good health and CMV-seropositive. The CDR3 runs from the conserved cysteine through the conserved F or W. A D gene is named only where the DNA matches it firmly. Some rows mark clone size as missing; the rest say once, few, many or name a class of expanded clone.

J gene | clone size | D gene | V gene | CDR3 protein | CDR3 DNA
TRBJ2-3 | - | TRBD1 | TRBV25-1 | CASSEYQGATDTQYF | TGTGCCAGCAGTGAATACCAGGGGGCAACAGATACGCAGTATTTT
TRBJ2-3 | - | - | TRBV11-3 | CASSSAYSRDSEDTQYF | TGTGCCAGCAGCTCCGCCTACTCGCGGGATAGCGAAGATACGCAGTATTTT
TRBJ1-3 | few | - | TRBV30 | CAWSRTGGGNTIYF | TGTGCCTGGAGCCGGACCGGGGGGGGAAACACCATATATTTT
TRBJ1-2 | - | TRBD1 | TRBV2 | CASRTPRGTAYGYTF | TGTGCCAGCCGCACACCCCGTGGGACAGCGTATGGCTACACCTTC
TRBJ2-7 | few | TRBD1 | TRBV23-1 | CASRQGSHEQYF | TGCGCCAGCAGACAGGGGTCCCACGAGCAGTACTTC
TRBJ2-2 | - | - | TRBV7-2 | CASSHSPGTRFGELFF | TGTGCCAGCAGCCACAGCCCCGGGACTCGGTTCGGGGAGCTGTTTTTT
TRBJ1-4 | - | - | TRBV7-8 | CASSQYQGVTEKLFF | TGTGCCAGCAGCCAATACCAAGGGGTTACTGAAAAACTGTTTTTT
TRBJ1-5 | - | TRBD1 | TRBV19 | CASSTTGSQPQHF | TGTGCCAGTAGTACGACAGGGAGTCAGCCCCAGCATTTT
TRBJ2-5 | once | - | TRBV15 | CATSRRWGLQETQYF | TGTGCCACCAGCAGACGGTGGGGACTGCAAGAGACCCAGTACTTC
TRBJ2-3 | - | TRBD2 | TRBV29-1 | CSVRVSGVSTDTQYF | TGCAGCGTTCGTGTTAGCGGGGTTAGCACAGATACGCAGTATTTT
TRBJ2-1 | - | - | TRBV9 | CASSVVGGGVFDEQFF | TGTGCCAGCAGCGTAGTAGGTGGGGGCGTATTTGATGAGCAGTTCTTC
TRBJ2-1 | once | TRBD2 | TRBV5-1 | CASSLEAGGYYNEQFF | TGCGCCAGCAGCTTGGAGGCGGGAGGGTATTACAATGAGCAGTTCTTC
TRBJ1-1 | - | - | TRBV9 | CASSVAGGQMNTEAFF | TGTGCCAGCAGCGTAGCTGGAGGGCAGATGAACACTGAAGCTTTCTTT
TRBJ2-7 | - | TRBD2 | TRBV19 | CASSLRGGRPHEQYF | TGTGCCAGTAGTCTCCGGGGCGGGAGGCCCCACGAGCAGTACTTC
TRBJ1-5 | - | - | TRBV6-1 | CASTGTGNQPQHF | TGTGCCAGTACAGGTACTGGCAATCAGCCCCAGCATTTT
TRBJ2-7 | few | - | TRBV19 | CASSNGVGEQYF | TGTGCCAGTAGTAACGGGGTAGGCGAGCAGTACTTC
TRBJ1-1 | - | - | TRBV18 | CASSKDKNTEAFF | TGTGCCAGCTCAAAAGACAAGAACACTGAAGCTTTCTTT
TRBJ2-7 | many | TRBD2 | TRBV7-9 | CASSSLSGSSYEQYF | TGTGCCAGCAGCAGCCTTAGCGGGAGCTCCTACGAGCAGTACTTC
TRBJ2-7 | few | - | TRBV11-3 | CASSTGVYSYEQYF | TGTGCCAGCAGCACCGGGGTCTACTCCTACGAGCAGTACTTC
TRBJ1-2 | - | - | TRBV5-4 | CASSSSYGYTF | TGTGCCAGCAGCTCCAGCTATGGCTACACCTTC
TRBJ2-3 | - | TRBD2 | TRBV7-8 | CASSLRAGGSTDTQYF | TGTGCCAGCAGCTTAAGAGCGGGAGGTTCCACAGATACGCAGTATTTT
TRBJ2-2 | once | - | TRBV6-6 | CASSWLAQNQLGELFF | TGTGCCAGCAGTTGGCTAGCCCAAAACCAGTTGGGGGAGCTGTTTTTT
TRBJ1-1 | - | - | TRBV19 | CASINRWNTEAFF | TGTGCCAGTATCAACAGATGGAACACTGAAGCTTTCTTT
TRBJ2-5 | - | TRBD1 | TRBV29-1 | CSVEWWDRDIEETQYF | TGCAGCGTTGAATGGTGGGACAGGGATATCGAAGAGACCCAGTACTTC
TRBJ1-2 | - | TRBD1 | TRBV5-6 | CASSLDQGANGYTF | TGTGCCAGCAGCTTGGATCAGGGGGCGAATGGCTACACCTTC
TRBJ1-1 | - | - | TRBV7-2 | CASSSKVRVTEAFF | TGTGCCAGCAGCTCTAAGGTCAGGGTCACTGAAGCTTTCTTT
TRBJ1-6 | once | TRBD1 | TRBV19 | CASSMTGTGHSPLHF | TGTGCCAGTAGTATGACCGGGACAGGGCATTCACCCCTCCACTTT
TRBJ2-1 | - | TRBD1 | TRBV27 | CASRAGQGDYNEQFF | TGTGCCAGCAGGGCAGGACAGGGCGACTACAATGAGCAGTTCTTC
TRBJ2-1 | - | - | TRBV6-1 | CASDKRLVSYNEQFF | TGTGCCAGCGACAAAAGATTAGTTTCCTACAATGAGCAGTTCTTC